Listed below are T cell receptor beta chains from one sample, sequenced in a study of blood T cell repertoires in COVID-19. Measured with immunoSEQ multiplex PCR; TCRdb has only the in-frame clones, and not every one. The sample carries roughly 380,000 clones, approximately 89% recorded once. The sample taken for sequencing was peripheral blood. All receptors come from a woman aged 55-69 years with COVID-19, enrolled during active disease. Each CDR3 is given with its conserved first and last residue. The order of the fields is clone size, D gene, CDR3 length, J gene, V gene, CDR3 DNA, CDR3 protein. The D gene is left open where the match is weak. The listing skips clone size in some rows; elsewhere it reads once, few, many or a size class.

size: NA; D: NA; length: 14; J: TRBJ1-6; V: TRBV5-1; DNA: TGCGCCAGCAGCATACAGGGAAATAATTCACCCCTCCACTTT; CDR3: CASSIQGNNSPLHF
size: few; D: NA; length: 15; J: TRBJ2-7; V: TRBV11-2; DNA: TGTGCCAGCAGCTTAGTTAGTACAGGGTCCTACGAGCAGTACTTC; CDR3: CASSLVSTGSYEQYF
size: NA; D: TRBD1; length: 15; J: TRBJ2-5; V: TRBV2; DNA: TGTGCCAGCAGTCCCGGGACAGGGGTTCAAGAGACCCAGTACTTC; CDR3: CASSPGTGVQETQYF
size: NA; D: TRBD1; length: 14; J: TRBJ1-2; V: TRBV6-5; DNA: TGTGCCAGCAAGGAGGACAGGGGGCCCTATGGCTACACCTTC; CDR3: CASKEDRGPYGYTF
size: once; D: TRBD2; length: 14; J: TRBJ2-7; V: TRBV13; DNA: TGTGCCAGCAGAATGACTAGCGGCTCCTACGAGCAGTACTTC; CDR3: CASRMTSGSYEQYF
size: NA; D: NA; length: 15; J: TRBJ1-6; V: TRBV2; DNA: TGTGCCAGCAGCCAAGAGGTGGGTCAGATAGCACCCCTCCACTTT; CDR3: CASSQEVGQIAPLHF
size: NA; D: NA; length: 15; J: TRBJ1-6; V: TRBV5-1; DNA: TGCGCCAGCAGCTTGGAAGGGGGGGACAATTCACCCCTCCACTTT; CDR3: CASSLEGGDNSPLHF
size: NA; D: TRBD1; length: 16; J: TRBJ1-4; V: TRBV11-2; DNA: TGTGCCAGCAGCAGAAGGACAGGGGTGGGTAATGAAAAACTGTTTTTT; CDR3: CASSRRTGVGNEKLFF
size: NA; D: NA; length: 14; J: TRBJ2-3; V: TRBV2; DNA: TGTGCCAGCAGTGACCCCGGGTTGGCAGATACGCAGTATTTT; CDR3: CASSDPGLADTQYF
size: NA; D: TRBD1; length: 16; J: TRBJ1-1; V: TRBV7-9; DNA: TGTGCCAGCAGCTTCGGGACAGGGGGCCAGAACACTGAAGCTTTCTTT; CDR3: CASSFGTGGQNTEAFF
size: NA; D: TRBD2; length: 16; J: TRBJ2-2; V: TRBV5-1; DNA: TGCGCCAGCAGCTTGTATTCTACTAGCGGGGGCGCGGAGCTGTTTTTT; CDR3: CASSLYSTSGGAELFF
size: NA; D: NA; length: 11; J: TRBJ1-2; V: TRBV18; DNA: TGTGCCAGCTCACCTGGGGAGGGCTACACCTTC; CDR3: CASSPGEGYTF
size: NA; D: TRBD1; length: 17; J: TRBJ1-5; V: TRBV4-1; DNA: TGCGCCAGCAGCCAAGAGAGGACAGGGTGGCGCAATCAGCCCCAGCATTTT; CDR3: CASSQERTGWRNQPQHF
size: NA; D: TRBD1; length: 15; J: TRBJ2-7; V: TRBV5-1; DNA: TGCGCCAGCAGCTGGAAGAGGGGGCTAGAGTACGAGCAGTACTTC; CDR3: CASSWKRGLEYEQYF
size: NA; D: NA; length: 13; J: TRBJ1-5; V: TRBV19; DNA: TGTGCCAGTAGGGTTGGGGGAGGGTGGCCCCAGCATTTT; CDR3: CASRVGGGWPQHF
size: NA; D: TRBD2; length: 13; J: TRBJ2-7; V: TRBV3-1/TRBV3-2; DNA: TGTGCCAGCAGCCACTCGGGGGGTGGCGAGCAGTACTTC; CDR3: CASSHSGGGEQYF
size: NA; D: NA; length: 16; J: TRBJ1-1; V: TRBV19; DNA: TGTGCCAGTAGTCCGACCTCAGCTCAGGGGAACACTGAAGCTTTCTTT; CDR3: CASSPTSAQGNTEAFF
size: few; D: TRBD1; length: 15; J: TRBJ1-5; V: TRBV5-1; DNA: TGCGCCATCTTGACCACAGGGGGCAGAGGGCAGCCCCAGCATTTT; CDR3: CAILTTGGRGQPQHF
size: NA; D: NA; length: 16; J: TRBJ2-7; V: TRBV5-1; DNA: TGCGCCAGCAGCCAGGGGGGGACAGGCTTTGCCTACGAGCAGTACTTC; CDR3: CASSQGGTGFAYEQYF
size: NA; D: TRBD2; length: 14; J: TRBJ2-5; V: TRBV5-4; DNA: TGTGCCAGCAGCCACACTAGCGACCAAGAGACCCAGTACTTC; CDR3: CASSHTSDQETQYF
size: NA; D: TRBD1; length: 16; J: TRBJ1-2; V: TRBV27; DNA: TGTGCCAGCAGTCCCGGACAGGGTTCTCTTGTGCGGGGCTACACCTTC; CDR3: CASSPGQGSLVRGYTF
size: once; D: NA; length: 13; J: TRBJ1-2; V: TRBV7-2; DNA: TGTGCCAGCAGCGCGCGTACAGGGATCATAAACACCTTC; CDR3: CASSARTGIINTF
size: NA; D: TRBD1; length: 12; J: TRBJ1-1; V: TRBV12-3/TRBV12-4; DNA: TGTGCCAGCAGGACAGGGGACACTGAAGCTTTCTTT; CDR3: CASRTGDTEAFF
size: few; D: NA; length: 14; J: TRBJ1-3; V: TRBV29-1; DNA: TGCAGCGCAAGACAGTTCCTCTCTGGAAACACCATATATTTT; CDR3: CSARQFLSGNTIYF
size: NA; D: NA; length: 14; J: TRBJ1-2; V: TRBV4-1; DNA: TGCGCCAGCAGCCAAAACAGGGTAGACTATGGCTACACCTTC; CDR3: CASSQNRVDYGYTF
size: NA; D: TRBD2; length: 16; J: TRBJ2-1; V: TRBV3-1/TRBV3-2; DNA: TGTGCCAGCAGCCCCCCAAGCGGGGGTAAAAGGAATGAGCAGTTCTTC; CDR3: CASSPPSGGKRNEQFF
size: NA; D: NA; length: 13; J: TRBJ2-7; V: TRBV5-4; DNA: TGTGCCAGCAGCTTTTCATGGGGGGGCCCTTTGTACTTC; CDR3: CASSFSWGGPLYF
size: NA; D: NA; length: 14; J: TRBJ2-6; V: TRBV6-2/TRBV6-3; DNA: TGTGCCAGCAGTTTGAGCTCTGGGGCCAACGTCCTGACTTTC; CDR3: CASSLSSGANVLTF
size: NA; D: NA; length: 11; J: TRBJ1-2; V: TRBV20-1; DNA: TGCAGTGCTAGACCCTCGTTGGGCTACACCTTC; CDR3: CSARPSLGYTF
size: NA; D: NA; length: 12; J: TRBJ1-1; V: TRBV28; DNA: TGTGCAATCCGGGGAATGAACACTGAAGCTTTCTTT; CDR3: CAIRGMNTEAFF
size: NA; D: TRBD2; length: 15; J: TRBJ2-3; V: TRBV5-1; DNA: TGCGCCAGCAGCTTATTGCGGGGGGGCACAGATACGCAGTATTTT; CDR3: CASSLLRGGTDTQYF
size: NA; D: TRBD1; length: 13; J: TRBJ1-2; V: TRBV18; DNA: TGTGCCAGCTCACCCAGACAGGGCGCAGGCTACACCTTC; CDR3: CASSPRQGAGYTF
size: NA; D: NA; length: 14; J: TRBJ1-2; V: TRBV11-2; DNA: TGTGCCAGCAGCTTAACAGCAGCTAACTATGGCTACACCTTC; CDR3: CASSLTAANYGYTF
size: NA; D: NA; length: 13; J: TRBJ1-1; V: TRBV6-5; DNA: TGTGCCAGCAGTTACACAGGGAACACTGAAGCTTTCTTT; CDR3: CASSYTGNTEAFF
size: once; D: NA; length: 14; J: TRBJ1-4; V: TRBV3-1/TRBV3-2; DNA: TGTGCCAGCAGCCACCAGGACATTAATGAAAAACTGTTTTTT; CDR3: CASSHQDINEKLFF
size: once; D: TRBD1; length: 15; J: TRBJ2-5; V: TRBV6-5; DNA: TGTGCCAGCAGTTACTCGGGACAGCCTCAAGAGACCCAGTACTTC; CDR3: CASSYSGQPQETQYF
size: NA; D: NA; length: 14; J: TRBJ1-1; V: TRBV7-3; DNA: TGTGCCAGCAGCTTTCCGGGACAATGGACTGAAGCTTTCTTT; CDR3: CASSFPGQWTEAFF
size: NA; D: NA; length: 13; J: TRBJ2-1; V: TRBV27; DNA: TGTGCCAGCACCTCCGAAAGGGGCAATGAGCAGTTCTTC; CDR3: CASTSERGNEQFF
size: NA; D: NA; length: 15; J: TRBJ2-5; V: TRBV1; DNA: TGCACCAGCAGCCACCGCGGGGGGAACTGGACGGCCCAGTACTTC; CDR3: CTSSHRGGNWTAQYF
size: NA; D: NA; length: 15; J: TRBJ1-5; V: TRBV24-1; DNA: TGTGCCACCAGTGCTAAGGACAGTTTGCCTCAGCCCCAGCATTTT; CDR3: CATSAKDSLPQPQHF
size: NA; D: TRBD1; length: 14; J: TRBJ2-7; V: TRBV2; DNA: TGTGCCAGCAATCGACAGGGGCCCTCCTACGAGCAGTACTTC; CDR3: CASNRQGPSYEQYF
size: few; D: NA; length: 14; J: TRBJ1-1; V: TRBV6-2/TRBV6-3; DNA: TGTGCCAGCAGCCCAAGCGGCCGGAACACTGAAGCTTTCTTT; CDR3: CASSPSGRNTEAFF
size: NA; D: TRBD1; length: 15; J: TRBJ1-2; V: TRBV28; DNA: TGTGCCAGCAGCGTAACAGGGGGCGCATACTATGGCTACACCTTC; CDR3: CASSVTGGAYYGYTF
size: NA; D: NA; length: 14; J: TRBJ1-2; V: TRBV15; DNA: TGTGCCACCAGCGGAACAGCTTCTAACTATGGCTACACCTTC; CDR3: CATSGTASNYGYTF
size: NA; D: TRBD1; length: 14; J: TRBJ1-5; V: TRBV15; DNA: TGTGCCACCAGAGGGACAGGGTGGAATCAGCCCCAGCATTTT; CDR3: CATRGTGWNQPQHF
size: NA; D: NA; length: 11; J: TRBJ1-1; V: TRBV19; DNA: TGTGCCAGTAGTATAGGGAGGGGAGCTTTCTTT; CDR3: CASSIGRGAFF
size: NA; D: TRBD1; length: 16; J: TRBJ2-2; V: TRBV6-5; DNA: TGTGCCAGCAGTTACTCGAGGACAGGGTTGGTCGGGGAGCTGTTTTTT; CDR3: CASSYSRTGLVGELFF